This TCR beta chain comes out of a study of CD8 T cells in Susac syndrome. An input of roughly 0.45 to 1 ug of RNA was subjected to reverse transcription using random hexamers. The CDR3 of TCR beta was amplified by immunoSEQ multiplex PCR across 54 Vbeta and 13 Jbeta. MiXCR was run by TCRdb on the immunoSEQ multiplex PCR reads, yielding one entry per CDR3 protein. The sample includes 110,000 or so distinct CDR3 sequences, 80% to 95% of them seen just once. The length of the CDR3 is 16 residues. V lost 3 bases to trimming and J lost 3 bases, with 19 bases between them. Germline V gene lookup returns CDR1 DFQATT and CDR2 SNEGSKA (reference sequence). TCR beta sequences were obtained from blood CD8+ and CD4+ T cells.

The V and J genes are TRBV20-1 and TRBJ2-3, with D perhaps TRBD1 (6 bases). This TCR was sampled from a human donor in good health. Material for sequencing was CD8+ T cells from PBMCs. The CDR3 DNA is TGCAGTGCTAGCGAATGGTCACAGGGAAGAACAGATACGCAGTATTTT. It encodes CSASEWSQGRTDTQYF.